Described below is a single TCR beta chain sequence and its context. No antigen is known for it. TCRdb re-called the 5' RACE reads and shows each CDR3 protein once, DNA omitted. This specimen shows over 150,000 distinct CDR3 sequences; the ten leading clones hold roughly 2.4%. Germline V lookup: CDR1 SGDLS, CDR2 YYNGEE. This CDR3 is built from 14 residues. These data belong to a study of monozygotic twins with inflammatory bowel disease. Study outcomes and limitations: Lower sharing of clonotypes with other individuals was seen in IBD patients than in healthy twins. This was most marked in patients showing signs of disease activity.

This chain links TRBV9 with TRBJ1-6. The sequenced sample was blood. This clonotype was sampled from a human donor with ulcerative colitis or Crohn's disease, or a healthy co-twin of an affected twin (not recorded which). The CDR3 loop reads CASSITDAASPLHF. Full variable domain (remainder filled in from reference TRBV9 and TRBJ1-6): DSGVTQTPKHLITATGQRVTLRCSPRSGDLSVYWYQQSLDQGLQFLIQYYNGEERAKGNILERFSAQQFPDLHSELNLSSLELGDSALYFCASSITDAASPLHFGNGTRLTVT.